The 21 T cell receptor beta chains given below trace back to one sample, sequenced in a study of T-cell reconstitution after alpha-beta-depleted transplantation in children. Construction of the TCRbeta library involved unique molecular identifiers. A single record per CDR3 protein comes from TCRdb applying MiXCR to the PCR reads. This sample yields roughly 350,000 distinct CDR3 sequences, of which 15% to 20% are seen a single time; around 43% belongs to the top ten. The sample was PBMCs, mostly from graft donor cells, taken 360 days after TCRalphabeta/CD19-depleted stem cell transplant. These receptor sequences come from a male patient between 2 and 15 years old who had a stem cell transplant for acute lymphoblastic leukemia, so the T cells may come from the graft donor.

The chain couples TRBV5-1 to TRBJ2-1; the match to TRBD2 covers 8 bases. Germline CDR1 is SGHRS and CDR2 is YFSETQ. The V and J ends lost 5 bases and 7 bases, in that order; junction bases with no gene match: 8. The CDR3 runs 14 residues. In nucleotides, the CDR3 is TGCGCCAGCAGGTGGGCGGGAGGAGCGAATGAGCAGTTCTTC. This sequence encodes CASRWAGGANEQFF.

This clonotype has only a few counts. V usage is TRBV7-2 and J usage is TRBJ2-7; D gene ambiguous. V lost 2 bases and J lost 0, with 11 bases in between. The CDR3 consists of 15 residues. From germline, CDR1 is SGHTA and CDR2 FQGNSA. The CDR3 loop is CASSLSVGTSYEQYF. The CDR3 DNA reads TGTGCCAGCAGCTTAAGTGTGGGTACCTCCTACGAGCAGTACTTC.

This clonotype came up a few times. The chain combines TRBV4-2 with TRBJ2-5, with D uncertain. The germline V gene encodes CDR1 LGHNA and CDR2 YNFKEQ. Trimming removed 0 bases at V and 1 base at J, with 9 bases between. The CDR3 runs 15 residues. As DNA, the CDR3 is TGTGCCAGCAGCCAAGATGTTGGCCGCCAAGAGACCCAGTACTTC. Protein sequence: CASSQDVGRQETQYF.

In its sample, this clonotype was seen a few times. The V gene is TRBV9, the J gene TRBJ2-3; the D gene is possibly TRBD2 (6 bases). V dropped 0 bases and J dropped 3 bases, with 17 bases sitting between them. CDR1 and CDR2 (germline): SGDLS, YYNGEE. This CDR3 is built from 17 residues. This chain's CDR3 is CASSVVGGTSGTDTQYF. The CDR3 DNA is TGTGCCAGCAGCGTAGTTGGGGGGACTTCGGGGACAGATACGCAGTATTTT.

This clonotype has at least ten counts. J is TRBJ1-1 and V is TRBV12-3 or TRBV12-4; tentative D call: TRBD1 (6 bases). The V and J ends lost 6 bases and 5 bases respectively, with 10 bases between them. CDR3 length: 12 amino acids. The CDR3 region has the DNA TGTGCCAGCAGCATACAGGGAACTGAAGCTTTCTTT. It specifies CASSIQGTEAFF.

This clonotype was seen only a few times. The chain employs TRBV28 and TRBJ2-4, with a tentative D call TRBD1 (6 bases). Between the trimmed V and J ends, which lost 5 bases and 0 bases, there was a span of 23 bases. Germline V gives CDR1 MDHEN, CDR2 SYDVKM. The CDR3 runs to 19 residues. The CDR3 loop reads CASSARTARSGIAKNIQYF. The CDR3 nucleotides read TGTGCCAGCAGTGCCAGGACAGCTCGGTCGGGTATAGCCAAAAACATTCAGTACTTC.

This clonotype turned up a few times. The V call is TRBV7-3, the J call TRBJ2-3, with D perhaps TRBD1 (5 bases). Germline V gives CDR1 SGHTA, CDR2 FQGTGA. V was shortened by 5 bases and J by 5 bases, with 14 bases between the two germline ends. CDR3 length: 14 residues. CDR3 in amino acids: CASSPTASIDTQYF. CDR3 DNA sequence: TGTGCCAGCAGCCCGACAGCTTCCATAGATACGCAGTATTTT.

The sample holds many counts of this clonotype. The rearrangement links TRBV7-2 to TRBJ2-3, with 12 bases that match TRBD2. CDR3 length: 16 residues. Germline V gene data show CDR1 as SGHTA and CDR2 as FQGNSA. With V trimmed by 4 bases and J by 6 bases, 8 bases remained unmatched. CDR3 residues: CASSSTSGGYGDTQYF. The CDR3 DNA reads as TGTGCCAGCAGCTCCACTAGCGGGGGGTATGGGGATACGCAGTATTTT. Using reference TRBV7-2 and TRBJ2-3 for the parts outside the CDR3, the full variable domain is GAGVSQSPSNKVTEKGKDVELRCDPISGHTALYWYRQSLGQGLEFLIYFQGNSAPDKSGLPSDRFSAERTGGSVSTLTIQRTQQEDSAVYLCASSSTSGGYGDTQYFGPGTRLTVL.

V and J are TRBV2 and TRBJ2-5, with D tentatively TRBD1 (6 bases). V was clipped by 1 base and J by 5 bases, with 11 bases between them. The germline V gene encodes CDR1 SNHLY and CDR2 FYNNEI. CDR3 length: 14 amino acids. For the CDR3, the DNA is TGTGCCAGCAGTGAAGACACAGGGACGGAGACCCAGTACTTC. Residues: CASSEDTGTETQYF.

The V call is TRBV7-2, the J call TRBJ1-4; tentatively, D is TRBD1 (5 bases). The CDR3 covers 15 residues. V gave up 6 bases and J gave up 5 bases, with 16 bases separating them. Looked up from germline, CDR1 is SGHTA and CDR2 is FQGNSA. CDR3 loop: CASSISGLGNEKLFF. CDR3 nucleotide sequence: TGTGCCAGCAGTATCTCGGGGCTGGGAAATGAAAAACTGTTTTTT.

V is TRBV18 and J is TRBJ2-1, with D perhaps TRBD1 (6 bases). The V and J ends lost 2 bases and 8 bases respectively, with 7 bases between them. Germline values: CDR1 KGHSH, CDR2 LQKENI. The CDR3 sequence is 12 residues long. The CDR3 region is CASSPGQYEQFF. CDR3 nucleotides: TGTGCCAGCTCACCAGGACAGTATGAGCAGTTCTTC.

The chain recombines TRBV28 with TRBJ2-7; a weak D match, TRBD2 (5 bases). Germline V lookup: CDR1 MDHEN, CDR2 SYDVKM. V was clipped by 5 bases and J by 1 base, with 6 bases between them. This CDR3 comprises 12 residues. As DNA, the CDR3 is TGTGCCAGCAGTGCGGGTTCCTACGAGCAGTACTTC. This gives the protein CASSAGSYEQYF. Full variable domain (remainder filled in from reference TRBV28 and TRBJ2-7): DVKVTQSSRYLVKRTGEKVFLECVQDMDHENMFWYRQDPGLGLRLIYFSYDVKMKEKGDIPEGYSVSREKKERFSLILESASTNQTSMYLCASSAGSYEQYFGPGTRLTVT.

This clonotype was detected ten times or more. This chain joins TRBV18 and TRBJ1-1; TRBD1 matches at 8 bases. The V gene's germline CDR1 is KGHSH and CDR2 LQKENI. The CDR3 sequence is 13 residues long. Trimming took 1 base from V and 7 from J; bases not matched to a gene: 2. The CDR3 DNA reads TGTGCCAGCTCACCACGCGACAGGGGTGAAGCTTTCTTT. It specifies CASSPRDRGEAFF.

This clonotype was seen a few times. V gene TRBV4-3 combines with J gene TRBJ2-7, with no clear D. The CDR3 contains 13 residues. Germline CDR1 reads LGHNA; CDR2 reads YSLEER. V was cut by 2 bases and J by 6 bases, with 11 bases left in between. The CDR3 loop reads CASSQTKRGEQYF. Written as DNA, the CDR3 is TGCGCCAGCAGCCAAACAAAGCGTGGCGAGCAGTACTTC.

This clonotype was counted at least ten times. The CDR3 loop reads CASNDGRTNTGELFF. The CDR3 DNA reads TGTGCCAGCAATGACGGGCGTACGAACACCGGGGAGCTGTTTTTT. This rearrangement joins TRBV9 to TRBJ2-2; D gene unclear. V was pared by 6 bases and J by 0 bases, with 12 bases between. The CDR3 totals 15 residues. Germline V gene sequence: CDR1 SGDLS, CDR2 YYNGEE.

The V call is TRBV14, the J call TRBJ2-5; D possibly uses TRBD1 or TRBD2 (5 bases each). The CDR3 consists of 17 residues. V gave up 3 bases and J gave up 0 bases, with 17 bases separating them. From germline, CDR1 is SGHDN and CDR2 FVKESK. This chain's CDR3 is CASSHRGLGGDQETQYF. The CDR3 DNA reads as TGTGCCAGCAGCCATCGAGGGCTTGGGGGTGACCAAGAGACCCAGTACTTC.

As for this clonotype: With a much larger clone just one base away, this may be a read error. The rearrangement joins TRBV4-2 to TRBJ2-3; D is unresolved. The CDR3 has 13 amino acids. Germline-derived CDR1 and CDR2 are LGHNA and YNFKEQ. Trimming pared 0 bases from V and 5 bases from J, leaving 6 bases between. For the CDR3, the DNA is TGTGCCAGCAGCCAAGATGGGGAAGATACGCAGTATTTT. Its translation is CASSQDGEDTQYF.

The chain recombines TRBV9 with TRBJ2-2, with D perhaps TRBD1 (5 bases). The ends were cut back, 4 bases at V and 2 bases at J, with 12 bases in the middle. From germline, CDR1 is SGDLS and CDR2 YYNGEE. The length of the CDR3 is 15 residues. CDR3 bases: TGTGCCAGCAGCCCCCGACAGCTAAACACCGGGGAGCTGTTTTTT. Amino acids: CASSPRQLNTGELFF.

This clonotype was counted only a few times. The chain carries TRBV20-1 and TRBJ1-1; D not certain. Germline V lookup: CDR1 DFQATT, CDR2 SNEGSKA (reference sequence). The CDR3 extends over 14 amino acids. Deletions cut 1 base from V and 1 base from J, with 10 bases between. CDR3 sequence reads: CSARAYAANTEAFF. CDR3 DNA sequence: TGCAGTGCTAGAGCTTATGCCGCGAACACTGAAGCTTTCTTT.

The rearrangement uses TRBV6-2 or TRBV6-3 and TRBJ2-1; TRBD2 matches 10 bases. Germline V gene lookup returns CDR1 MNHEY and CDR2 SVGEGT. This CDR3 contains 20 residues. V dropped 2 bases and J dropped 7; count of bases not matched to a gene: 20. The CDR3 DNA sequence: TGTGCCAGCAGTTACACTCAGGGGTTTATAGTTCCTAGCGGGAGAAATGAGCAGTTCTTC. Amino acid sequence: CASSYTQGFIVPSGRNEQFF.

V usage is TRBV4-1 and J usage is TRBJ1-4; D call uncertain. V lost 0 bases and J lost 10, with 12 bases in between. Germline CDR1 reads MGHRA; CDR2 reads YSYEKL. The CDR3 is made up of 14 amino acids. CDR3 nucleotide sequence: TGCGCCAGCAGCCAAGAAGGGCGGGAGGGAAAACTGTTTTTT. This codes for CASSQEGREGKLFF.